These 22 T cell receptor beta chains originate from one sample sequenced in a study of blood T cell repertoires in COVID-19. Some clones are missing from TCRdb's copy, which holds only in-frame ones; the method was immunoSEQ multiplex PCR. The top ten clones hold roughly an eighth of a sample with around 190,000 clones, roughly 88% of them seen once. Sequencing used peripheral blood. All receptors come from a human donor in a cohort sampled during active COVID-19.

This chain joins TRBV5-6 and TRBJ1-2; 10 bases agree with TRBD1. Losses at the gene ends were 2 bases for V and 4 bases for J; bases not matched to a gene: 8. Germline V gives CDR1 SGHDT, CDR2 YYEEEE. The CDR3 contains 16 residues. The CDR3 DNA is TGTGCCAGCAGCTTCCGCGTGGGACAGGGGCGCTATGGCTACACCTTC. This encodes CASSFRVGQGRYGYTF.

A few counts support this clone. V usage is TRBV4-1 and J usage is TRBJ2-7, with TRBD2 matching 9 bases. The CDR3 covers 16 residues. The ends lost 1 base at V and 2 bases at J; junction bases unmatched: 6. CDR1 and CDR2 from the germline V gene are MGHRA and YSYEKL. The CDR3 DNA sequence: TGCGCCAGCAGCCAAGTTTCTAGCGGGATGACCTACGAGCAGTACTTC. Translation gives CASSQVSSGMTYEQYF.

The CDR3 coding sequence is TGCGCCAGCAGTGGGGCCGGGACAGGTTTTGATACGCAGTATTTT. Protein product: CASSGAGTGFDTQYF. The chain combines TRBV10-1 with TRBJ2-3; 8 nucleotides line up with TRBD1. The CDR3 is made up of 15 amino acids. With 4 bases clipped from V and 6 bases from J, the junction kept 9 bases outside the gene matches. The V gene's germline CDR1 is WNHNN and CDR2 SYGVQD (reference sequence).

The V call is TRBV11-2, the J call TRBJ1-4; D is unclear. Trimming took 5 bases from V and 1 from J, leaving 8 bases between them. There are 14 residues in the CDR3. The germline gives CDR1 SGHAT, CDR2 FQNNGV. The CDR3 sequence is CASSDWVTNEKLFF. CDR3 DNA: TGTGCCAGCAGCGACTGGGTAACTAATGAAAAACTGTTTTTT.

V and J are TRBV2 and TRBJ2-1; 13 bases fit TRBD2. V dropped 5 bases and J dropped 10; count of bases not matched to a gene: 5. Germline V gene data show CDR1 as SNHLY and CDR2 as FYNNEI. The CDR3 loop spans 14 amino acids. The CDR3 bases are TGTGCCAGCAGTCCGGGACTAGCGGGAAACGAGCAGTTCTTC. Protein product: CASSPGLAGNEQFF.

This clone was seen once. CDR3 DNA: TGCAGCGTGGCCGGGACTAGCGGGCGCACAGATACGCAGTATTTT. This codes for CSVAGTSGRTDTQYF. J is TRBJ2-3 and V is TRBV29-1; 12 bases line up with TRBD2. V lost 6 bases to trimming and J lost 1 base; unmatched junction nucleotides: 5. This CDR3 spans 15 amino acids. Per germline, CDR1 SQVTM and CDR2 ANQGSEA.

This clone was seen just once. This sequence joins TRBV5-1 and TRBJ2-7; 8 bases fit TRBD1. The CDR3 has 14 amino acids. With V trimmed by 4 bases and J by 3 bases, 6 bases remained unmatched. The germline V gene encodes CDR1 SGHRS and CDR2 YFSETQ. Here the CDR3 reads CASSQGQGIYEQYF. DNA of the CDR3: TGCGCCAGCAGCCAAGGACAGGGAATCTACGAGCAGTACTTC.

The chain links TRBV27 to TRBJ2-3; TRBD2 agrees at 12 bases. CDR1 is MNHEY and CDR2 is SMNVEV in the germline V gene (reference sequence). The CDR3 is 16 amino acids. J gave up 1 base and V 3 bases, and 2 bases lay outside the gene matches. The CDR3 is CASSFGLAGRTDTQYF. CDR3 sequence (DNA): TGTGCCAGCAGTTTTGGACTAGCGGGACGCACAGATACGCAGTATTTT.

The chain combines TRBV13 with TRBJ1-2, with 7 bases fitting TRBD1. This CDR3 comprises 12 residues. V shed 6 bases and J 8 bases; nucleotides not matched to a gene: 6. Germline loops: CDR1 PRHDT, CDR2 FYEKMQ (reference sequence). The CDR3 nucleotides are TGTGCCAGCAGGGGACAGCCGGGGGGCTACACCTTC. Encoded protein: CASRGQPGGYTF.

The chain combines TRBV19 with TRBJ2-7; TRBD1 might be the D (5 bases). This CDR3 is 13 amino acids long. Germline CDR1 reads LNHDA; CDR2 reads SQIVND (reference sequence). Trimming shortened V by 5 bases and J by 2 bases, and 10 bases separated the two germline ends. Here the CDR3 DNA reads TGTGCCAGTAGTGAAGGGGATCCCTACGAGCAGTACTTC. This encodes CASSEGDPYEQYF.

This chain joins TRBV30 and TRBJ2-7; D is perhaps TRBD1 (5 bases). This CDR3 comprises 16 residues. CDR1 is GTSNPN and CDR2 is SVGIG in the germline V gene (reference sequence). V lost 0 bases, J lost 0 bases, and 15 bases lay in between. The CDR3 DNA sequence: TGTGCCTGGAGTGTACGAGGACATCTGAGCTCCTACGAGCAGTACTTC. Encoded protein: CAWSVRGHLSSYEQYF.

This clone was recorded once. J is TRBJ1-2 and V is TRBV12-3 or TRBV12-4; TRBD1 matches at 7 bases. V lost 5 bases, J lost 4 bases, and 4 bases stayed unmatched. The CDR3 totals 13 residues. The CDR3 DNA follows: TGTGCCAGCAGTATCGGGACAGCCTATGGCTACACCTTC. It codes for CASSIGTAYGYTF.

This clone was seen just once. The J gene is TRBJ2-3, the V gene TRBV11-2; TRBD1 aligns across 8 bases. There are 16 residues in the CDR3. V shed 5 bases, J shed 3 bases, and the junction held 10 bases outside the gene matches. Looked up from germline, CDR1 is SGHAT and CDR2 is FQNNGV. This CDR3 is CASSLLTGETTDTQYF. CDR3 bases: TGTGCCAGCAGCCTACTGACAGGGGAGACGACAGATACGCAGTATTTT.

This clone was recorded once. The rearrangement joins TRBV28 to TRBJ2-7, with 9 bases that match TRBD1. This CDR3 has 12 residues. The germline gives CDR1 MDHEN, CDR2 SYDVKM. Trimming cost V 5 bases and J 10 bases; bases outside gene matches: 6. The CDR3 region has the DNA TGTGCCAGCAGTCCTGGGACAGGGAGACAGTACTTC. Translating it yields CASSPGTGRQYF.

This clone was observed a handful of times. The rearrangement joins TRBV27 to TRBJ2-1, with 12 bases that match TRBD2. Trimming removed 2 bases from V and 9 bases from J; junction bases left unmatched: 5. CDR1 and CDR2 from the germline V gene are MNHEY and SMNVEV (reference sequence). The CDR3 runs to 15 residues. The CDR3 protein is CASSLGPSGRVEQFF. The CDR3 nucleotides read TGTGCCAGCAGTTTAGGTCCTAGCGGGAGGGTTGAGCAGTTCTTC.

The chain joins TRBV6-5 to TRBJ2-3; TRBD2 matches at 8 bases. The CDR3 extends over 15 amino acids. From germline, CDR1 is MNHEY and CDR2 SVGAGI. Trimming cost V 2 bases and J 4 bases; bases outside gene matches: 5. The CDR3 protein is CASSYEGSGADTQYF. The CDR3 DNA follows: TGTGCCAGCAGTTACGAGGGTAGCGGGGCAGATACGCAGTATTTT.

The rearrangement links TRBV9 to TRBJ2-1, with D maybe TRBD2 (6 bases). Germline CDR1 reads SGDLS; CDR2 reads YYNGEE. V gave up 4 bases and J gave up 6 bases, with 17 bases separating them. The CDR3 has 15 residues. CDR3 sequence: CASSLGTHAGNEQFF. The CDR3 region has the DNA TGTGCCAGCAGCCTGGGGACTCATGCCGGCAATGAGCAGTTCTTC.

The gene calls are TRBV27 and TRBJ2-7; D call uncertain. Trimming pared 8 bases from V and 0 bases from J, leaving 11 bases between. The CDR3 runs to 13 residues. Germline V CDR1 and CDR2: MNHEY, SMNVEV (reference sequence). For the CDR3, the DNA is TGTGCCAGCCGTCGCACAAGCTCCTACGAGCAGTACTTC. Its translation is CASRRTSSYEQYF.

The V gene is TRBV18, the J gene TRBJ1-1, with 9 bases identical to TRBD1. The CDR3 is 15 amino acids. J was trimmed by 5 bases and V by 4 bases; bases with no gene match: 8. The germline V gene has CDR1 KGHSH and CDR2 LQKENI. The CDR3 loop reads CASSRLQGARTEAFF. DNA of the CDR3: TGTGCCAGCTCACGATTACAGGGGGCGAGAACTGAAGCTTTCTTT.

The rearrangement uses TRBV2 and TRBJ1-1; D remains ambiguous. The CDR3 has 14 residues. CDR1 is SNHLY, CDR2 FYNNEI, per germline. The V and J ends lost 4 bases and 4 bases respectively, with 13 bases between them. CDR3 sequence (DNA): TGTGCCAGCAGTGTGGAGTATGGCGGCACTGAAGCTTTCTTT. Its translation: CASSVEYGGTEAFF.

The V gene is TRBV28, the J gene TRBJ2-4; possibly TRBD1 for D (6 bases). The CDR3 has 16 amino acids. Germline values: CDR1 MDHEN, CDR2 SYDVKM. V lost 5 bases and J lost 1, with 15 bases in between. CDR3 in amino acids: CASSPNRVRAKNIQYF. The CDR3 nucleotides read TGTGCCAGCAGTCCAAACAGGGTCAGGGCCAAAAACATTCAGTACTTC.

V usage is TRBV14 and J usage is TRBJ2-2, with TRBD1 matching 8 bases. Trimming cost V 3 bases and J 7 bases; bases outside gene matches: 7. Germline CDR1 reads SGHDN; CDR2 reads FVKESK. The CDR3 runs to 15 residues. The CDR3 loop is CASSQWTGIFGELFF. As DNA, the CDR3 is TGTGCCAGCAGCCAGTGGACAGGGATCTTCGGGGAGCTGTTTTTT.